Presented here are 27 T cell receptor beta chains from one specimen sequenced in a study of cytomegalovirus exposure and HLA in healthy donors. In the PCR, 60 Vbeta and 13 Jbeta primers were used. Measured with immunoSEQ multiplex PCR; TCRdb has only the in-frame clones, and not every one. The sample gives roughly 160,000 clones, roughly 88% of which show up once; 0.95% to 1.5% is in the top ten. Sequenced sample: PBMCs. The receptors here all came from a boy aged 2 to 9 in good health and CMV-seronegative.

V and J are TRBV2 and TRBJ1-1; maybe TRBD1 (5 bases). V gave up 6 bases and J gave up 0 bases, with 11 bases separating them. CDR1 and CDR2 (germline): SNHLY, FYNNEI. The CDR3 length is 14 residues. The DNA of the CDR3 is TGTGCCAGCAGGGGGGAGGGGATGAACACTGAAGCTTTCTTT. It is translated as CASRGEGMNTEAFF.

The chain joins TRBV5-4 to TRBJ2-5, with 12 bases that match TRBD1. The CDR3 contains 16 residues. Per germline, CDR1 SGHNT and CDR2 YYREEE (reference sequence). J was trimmed by 5 bases and V by 4 bases; bases with no gene match: 9. The CDR3 sequence is CASSPSRDRGQETQYF. CDR3 in DNA: TGTGCCAGCAGCCCAAGCCGGGACAGGGGGCAGGAGACCCAGTACTTC.

As DNA, the CDR3 is TGTGCCAGCAGCTTAGGGCAGGCCCCTTGGGGCACAGATACGCAGTATTTT. It yields the protein CASSLGQAPWGTDTQYF. The chain employs TRBV7-9 and TRBJ2-3, with no clear D. CDR1 is SEHNR and CDR2 is FQNEAQ in the germline V gene (reference sequence). The CDR3 sequence is 17 residues long. The germline V and J ends were trimmed by 1 base and 1 base, with 15 bases remaining between them.

The genes are TRBV7-2 and TRBJ2-5; the D gene is possibly TRBD2 (6 bases). CDR1 SGHTA and CDR2 FQGNSA come from the germline V gene. CDR3 size: 13 residues. Trimming removed 5 bases from V and 7 bases from J, with 14 bases in between. DNA of the CDR3: TGTGCCAGCAGCCCCGACATGGGGGGGACCCAGTACTTC. The encoded protein is CASSPDMGGTQYF.

The V and J genes are TRBV30 and TRBJ2-3; D ambiguous. The CDR3 spans 18 residues. Trimming removed 2 bases at V and 5 bases at J, with 26 bases between. Germline CDR1 is GTSNPN and CDR2 is SVGIG (reference sequence). CDR3 region: CAWSRPPPPSSVVDTQYF. CDR3 nucleotide sequence: TGTGCCTGGAGTCGTCCTCCCCCGCCCTCGAGTGTAGTAGATACGCAGTATTTT.

This chain links TRBV18 with TRBJ2-3; 14 bases align to TRBD2. V gave up 3 bases and J gave up 4 bases; unmatched junction bases: 0. Looked up from germline, CDR1 is KGHSH and CDR2 is LQKENI. This CDR3 has 15 amino acids. DNA of the CDR3: TGTGCCAGCTCACCGGGACTAGCGGGAGCAGATACGCAGTATTTT. Protein: CASSPGLAGADTQYF.

The chain is built from TRBV2 and TRBJ2-2; TRBD2 aligns across 9 bases. The CDR3 is 17 amino acids. Germline CDR1 is SNHLY and CDR2 is FYNNEI. J was trimmed by 4 bases and V by 4 bases; bases with no gene match: 10. The CDR3 nucleotides are TGTGCCAGCAGTGGTTTAAGCGGGGGGAGGGGCACCGGGGAGCTGTTTTTT. The encoded protein is CASSGLSGGRGTGELFF.

The V gene is TRBV7-9, the J gene TRBJ1-1, with 7 bases that match TRBD1. CDR3 length: 14 residues. The J segment lost 4 bases and the V segment lost 4 bases, leaving 6 bases of the junction unmatched. Germline V lookup: CDR1 SEHNR, CDR2 FQNEAQ (reference sequence). The CDR3 bases are TGTGCCAGCAGCTACCTCCAGGGGGGCACTGAAGCTTTCTTT. Translating it yields CASSYLQGGTEAFF.

This chain uses TRBV7-8 with TRBJ2-1, with 9 bases identical to TRBD2. This CDR3 is built from 15 residues. Germline loops: CDR1 SGHVS, CDR2 FQNEAQ. Losses at the gene ends were 5 bases for V and 5 bases for J; bases not matched to a gene: 7. As DNA, the CDR3 is TGTGCCAGCAGCCCTATGGCGGGGGGGAACAATGAGCAGTTCTTC. Its protein product is CASSPMAGGNNEQFF.

This clone was counted between two and nine times. This chain joins TRBV4-1 and TRBJ2-7; 7 bases fit TRBD1. J was trimmed by 2 bases and V by 3 bases; bases with no gene match: 7. The CDR3 covers 15 residues. Germline assignment: CDR1 MGHRA and CDR2 YSYEKL. CDR3 residues: CASSQDGQETYEQYF. The CDR3 DNA reads TGCGCCAGCAGCCAGGATGGACAGGAAACCTACGAGCAGTACTTC.

V is TRBV7-2 and J is TRBJ1-6; D is ambiguous. Germline CDR1 SGHTA, CDR2 FQGNSA. The length of the CDR3 is 16 residues. V lost 2 bases and J 6 bases, leaving 14 bases between the germline ends. The CDR3 spells CASSLTVQMLNSPLHF. In DNA, the CDR3 is TGTGCCAGCAGCTTAACGGTACAGATGCTTAATTCACCCCTCCACTTT.

This clone was seen a handful of times. This chain joins TRBV5-6 and TRBJ1-2; 7 bases align to TRBD1. This CDR3 contains 13 residues. CDR1 SGHDT and CDR2 YYEEEE come from the germline V gene. The trim removed 4 bases at V and 7 bases at J, leaving 7 bases unmatched. The CDR3 is CASSVQGSGGYTF. The CDR3 DNA reads TGTGCCAGCAGCGTACAGGGGAGCGGTGGCTACACCTTC.

CDR3 in amino acids: CASSIDYFGVSYNEQFF. For the CDR3, the DNA is TGTGCCAGTAGTATAGATTATTTCGGTGTCTCCTACAATGAGCAGTTCTTC. The chain links TRBV19 to TRBJ2-1; D remains ambiguous. From germline, CDR1 is LNHDA and CDR2 SQIVND (reference sequence). V was shortened by 0 bases and J by 0 bases, with 12 bases between the two germline ends. The CDR3 consists of 17 residues. Based on the CDR3 plus reference TRBV19 and TRBJ2-1, the full variable domain is DGGITQSPKYLFRKEGQNVTLSCEQNLNHDAMYWYRQDPGQGLRLIYYSQIVNDFQKGDIAEGYSVSREKKESFPLTVTSAQKNPTAFYLCASSIDYFGVSYNEQFFGPGTRLTVL.

J is TRBJ1-6 and V is TRBV11-2; D unclear. There are 15 residues in the CDR3. Germline V CDR1 and CDR2: SGHAT, FQNNGV. V lost 5 bases and J lost 14, with 22 bases in between. CDR3 residues: CASSQAGLPKGALHF. The DNA for the CDR3 is TGTGCCAGCAGCCAGGCTGGACTGCCGAAGGGAGCCCTCCACTTT.

The chain has TRBV5-1 and TRBJ2-2, with D possibly TRBD2 on 5 matching bases. The CDR3 extends over 13 amino acids. The germline V gene has CDR1 SGHRS and CDR2 YFSETQ. The V gene lost 3 bases and the J gene lost 6 bases, with 9 bases spanning the gap. CDR3 DNA sequence: TGCGCCAGCAGCTGGACTTTACCCGGGGAGCTGTTTTTT. Translating it yields CASSWTLPGELFF.

DNA of the CDR3: TGTGCCAGCATCTATGGAAACACCATATATTTT. This gives the protein CASIYGNTIYF. V and J are TRBV6-1 and TRBJ1-3, with D hard to call. The CDR3 has 11 residues. Germline CDR1 is MNHNS and CDR2 is SASEGT. Trimming removed 7 bases from V and 3 bases from J, with 4 bases in between.

This chain joins TRBV2 and TRBJ1-2; D gene ambiguous. Germline loops: CDR1 SNHLY, CDR2 FYNNEI. V dropped 4 bases and J dropped 1 base, with 7 bases sitting between them. The CDR3 spans 13 residues. The CDR3 DNA is TGTGCCAGCAGTGGTTACAGTAACTATGGCTACACCTTC. Residues: CASSGYSNYGYTF. The entire variable domain, with the rest obtained from reference TRBV2 and TRBJ1-2, is as follows: EPEVTQTPSHQVTQMGQEVILRCVPISNHLYFYWYRQILGQKVEFLVSFYNNEISEKSEIFDDQFSVERPDGSNFTLKIRSTKLEDSAMYFCASSGYSNYGYTFGSGTRLTVV.

This chain joins TRBV6-5 and TRBJ1-2; no reliable D call. This CDR3 region has 12 residues. Germline V gene data show CDR1 as MNHEY and CDR2 as SVGAGI. V gave up 6 bases and J gave up 8 bases, with 13 bases separating them. CDR3 protein: CASSNPGRGYTF. CDR3 bases: TGTGCCAGCAGCAACCCTGGGAGGGGCTACACCTTC.

The V and J genes are TRBV30 and TRBJ1-2; D perhaps matches TRBD1 (5 bases). V shed 4 bases and J shed 8 bases, with 14 bases lying between them. Germline CDR1 is GTSNPN and CDR2 is SVGIG (reference sequence). The CDR3 has 12 residues. CDR3 sequence (DNA): TGTGCCTGGAATTTCGCAGGGAAGGGCTACACCTTC. Translating gives CAWNFAGKGYTF.

Here the CDR3 DNA reads TGCGCCAGCAGCCAAGATGTGGGACCAGGGGCCTACGAGCAGTACTTC. Translation gives CASSQDVGPGAYEQYF. V and J are TRBV4-3 and TRBJ2-7, with D possibly being TRBD1 (6 bases). Trimming removed 0 bases from V and 2 bases from J, with 14 bases in between. The length of the CDR3 is 16 residues. The V gene's germline CDR1 is LGHNA and CDR2 YSLEER.

The chain recombines TRBV7-8 with TRBJ1-5; a possible D gene is TRBD1 (6 bases). Per germline, CDR1 SGHVS and CDR2 FQNEAQ. Trimming took off 1 base at V and 5 bases at J, with 6 bases between the two ends. The CDR3 spans 13 residues. The CDR3 DNA sequence: TGTGCCAGCAGCTTAGGACAGGATCAGCCCCAGCATTTT. It yields the protein CASSLGQDQPQHF.

The V and J genes are TRBV27 and TRBJ2-3; 7 bases map to TRBD2. Germline CDR1 is MNHEY and CDR2 is SMNVEV (reference sequence). V was pared by 8 bases and J by 2 bases, with 4 bases of the junction left unmatched. This CDR3 region has 13 residues. The CDR3 region has the DNA TGTGCCAGCCGGGACTACCTCACAGATACGCAGTATTTT. Translation: CASRDYLTDTQYF.

The V and J genes are TRBV9 and TRBJ2-3; 9 positions match TRBD1. CDR1 and CDR2 from the germline V gene are SGDLS and YYNGEE. The V and J ends lost 5 bases and 0 bases, in that order; junction bases with no gene match: 4. This CDR3 has 15 amino acids. Here the CDR3 DNA reads TGTGCCAGCAGTTACAGGGGGCTTAGCACAGATACGCAGTATTTT. This codes for CASSYRGLSTDTQYF.

The chain has TRBV7-6 and TRBJ2-7; TRBD1 matches at 9 bases. V shed 1 base, J shed 9 bases, and the junction held 7 bases outside the gene matches. The CDR3 consists of 14 residues. Germline CDR1 SGHVS, CDR2 FNYEAQ. The DNA for the CDR3 is TGTGCCAGCAGCTTAGGACCGGGACAGGGATTGCAGTACGTC. This translates into CASSLGPGQGLQYV.

This clone was picked up a small number of times. This chain connects TRBV27 to TRBJ2-5, with D perhaps matching TRBD1 (5 bases). Trimming stripped 6 bases from V and 2 bases from J, with 22 bases between. Germline V lookup: CDR1 MNHEY, CDR2 SMNVEV (reference sequence). There are 17 residues in the CDR3. The CDR3 region is CASSPRVRTVGQETQYF. The CDR3, as DNA: TGTGCCAGCAGCCCCAGGGTCAGAACGGTCGGGCAAGAGACCCAGTACTTC.

The chain recombines TRBV5-1 with TRBJ2-1; 11 positions match TRBD2. Germline V lookup: CDR1 SGHRS, CDR2 YFSETQ. After removal of 7 bases from V and 5 bases from J, the junction contained 11 bases not matched to a gene. The CDR3 sequence is 16 residues long. CDR3 in DNA: TGCGCCAGCGCAAATCTCGGACTAGCGGGCAACAATGAGCAGTTCTTC. The encoded protein is CASANLGLAGNNEQFF.

This rearrangement joins TRBV21-1 to TRBJ1-1. TRBV21-1 is a listed pseudogene. The CDR3 extends over 15 amino acids. DNA of the CDR3: TGTGCCAGCAGCAAAGCCCGTGCGTTGAACACTGAAGCTTTCTTT. It yields the protein CASSKARALNTEAFF.